The 21 T cell receptor beta chains presented below share a single source sample, sequenced in a study of Graves' ophthalmopathy and Graves' hyperthyroidism. RNA transcripts yielded amplified TCR beta CDR3 regions. In the first round, RT-PCR was carried out with HTBI primers, and a multiplex PCR formed the second round. TCRdb itself ran the multiplex PCR reads through MiXCR, one entry per CDR3 protein. This table holds about 400,000 distinct CDR3 sequences, approximately 20% found once. The sequenced material came from peripheral blood. The receptors originated from a young woman with Graves' ophthalmopathy.

The J gene is TRBJ1-5, the V gene TRBV6-1; 7 bases fit TRBD1. The germline gives CDR1 MNHNS, CDR2 SASEGT. The CDR3 consists of 15 residues. V shed 0 bases and J 6 bases; nucleotides not matched to a gene: 5. In DNA, the CDR3 is TGTGCCAGCAGTGAAGCGGGGGCAGGGGGTCAGCCCCAGCATTTT. Protein: CASSEAGAGGQPQHF.

The table lists this clonotype with many counts. The gene calls are TRBV28 and TRBJ2-5; the match to TRBD2 covers 8 bases. The germline gives CDR1 MDHEN, CDR2 SYDVKM. After removal of 10 bases from V and 4 bases from J, the junction contained 5 bases not matched to a gene. The CDR3 contains 12 residues. CDR3 DNA: TGTGCCACCGGGAGGGCCGTAGAGACCCAGTACTTC. Protein sequence: CATGRAVETQYF.

This clonotype appeared many times. The rearrangement links TRBV7-8 to TRBJ1-6; 7 nucleotides line up with TRBD1. Germline V gene data show CDR1 as SGHVS and CDR2 as FQNEAQ. V lost 5 bases to trimming and J lost 5 bases; unmatched junction nucleotides: 3. CDR3 size: 14 residues. CDR3 nucleotides: TGTGCCAGCAGCCCCGACAGGGATAATTCACCCCTCCACTTT. It yields the protein CASSPDRDNSPLHF.

The rearrangement links TRBV7-8 to TRBJ2-7; TRBD1 might be the D (7 bases). CDR3 length: 14 residues. The germline CDR1 and CDR2 sequences are SGHVS and FQNEAQ. The ends were cut back, 1 base at V and 6 bases at J, with 13 bases in the middle. The CDR3 loop is CASSLGGTACEQYF. The CDR3 DNA follows: TGTGCCAGCAGCTTAGGCGGGACAGCCTGCGAGCAGTACTTC.

This clonotype showed up many times. CDR3 protein: CASSFNQETQYF. The CDR3 DNA sequence: TGTGCCAGCAGTTTTAACCAAGAGACCCAGTACTTC. The chain is built from TRBV12-3 or TRBV12-4 and TRBJ2-5; D call uncertain. CDR3 size: 12 residues. The V gene lost 3 bases and the J gene lost 0 bases, with 2 bases spanning the gap.

This clonotype has only a few counts. The V gene is TRBV3-1, the J gene TRBJ2-2, with 13 bases that match TRBD2. The V gene end was trimmed by 4 bases and the J gene end by 4 bases; junction bases not matched to a gene: 3. The CDR3 is 16 amino acids. Germline V gene lookup returns CDR1 LGHDT and CDR2 YNNKEL (reference sequence). The chain's CDR3 is CASSPLAGGITGELFF. CDR3 DNA: TGTGCCAGCAGCCCACTAGCGGGGGGGATCACCGGGGAGCTGTTTTTT.

V is TRBV6-1 and J is TRBJ2-7; 7 bases align to TRBD1. The CDR3 loop spans 14 amino acids. Germline V CDR1 and CDR2: MNHNS, SASEGT. Unmatched junction bases numbered 8, after V lost 6 bases and J lost 3 bases. The CDR3 is CASSRDRSIYEQYF. As DNA, the CDR3 is TGTGCCAGCAGCCGGGACAGATCTATCTACGAGCAGTACTTC.

This chain uses TRBV6-1 with TRBJ2-7; maybe TRBD2 (6 bases). CDR1 and CDR2 from the germline V gene are MNHNS and SASEGT. The V end lost 6 bases, the J end lost 2 bases, and 14 bases lay between the germline ends. The CDR3 is 14 amino acids. This chain's CDR3 is CASSVGAGPYEQYF. The CDR3 DNA reads TGTGCCAGCAGCGTCGGGGCGGGGCCCTACGAGCAGTACTTC.

This clonotype was observed many times. The rearrangement uses TRBV12-3 or TRBV12-4 and TRBJ2-6; possibly TRBD2 for D (5 bases). V lost 3 bases and J lost 0, with 9 bases in between. The CDR3 runs 16 residues. The CDR3 sequence: CASSLVRGSGANVLTF. The CDR3 nucleotides read TGTGCCAGCAGTTTGGTTCGGGGCTCTGGGGCCAACGTCCTGACTTTC.

V is TRBV13 and J is TRBJ2-7; D perhaps matches TRBD1 (6 bases). There are 15 residues in the CDR3. Germline CDR1 PRHDT, CDR2 FYEKMQ (reference sequence). Trimming removed 5 bases at V and 2 bases at J, with 16 bases between. The CDR3 DNA reads TGTGCCAGCAGCCCTACAGGGCTCCCCACCTACGAGCAGTACTTC. Protein: CASSPTGLPTYEQYF.

This clonotype was seen at least ten times. The chain recombines TRBV6-2 or TRBV6-3 with TRBJ2-7, with TRBD1 matching 9 bases. CDR1 and CDR2 from the germline V gene are MNHEY and SVGEGT. CDR3 length equals 17 residues. J was trimmed by 2 bases and V by 0 bases; bases with no gene match: 8. Written as DNA, the CDR3 is TGTGCCAGCAGTTACTCGACTGACAGGGGGGCCCCCTACGAGCAGTACTTC. Translating gives CASSYSTDRGAPYEQYF.

This clonotype has ten or more counts. The chain uses TRBV6-5 and TRBJ1-1; the D gene is possibly TRBD1 (5 bases). Germline loops: CDR1 MNHEY, CDR2 SVGAGI. CDR3 length equals 13 residues. Trimming took 2 bases from V and 4 from J, leaving 8 bases between them. CDR3: CASSYPGTTEAFF. The CDR3 DNA is TGTGCCAGCAGTTACCCAGGGACCACTGAAGCTTTCTTT.

This clonotype appeared many times. The V call is TRBV9, the J call TRBJ1-1; possible D gene TRBD1, 5 bases. The CDR3 is made up of 15 amino acids. Germline loops: CDR1 SGDLS, CDR2 YYNGEE. V gave up 0 bases and J gave up 5 bases, with 14 bases separating them. For the CDR3, the DNA is TGTGCCAGCAGCGTAGGTTCCGGGGCAGGGACTGAAGCTTTCTTT. Translating gives CASSVGSGAGTEAFF.

This clonotype was detected ten times or more. V is TRBV12-3 or TRBV12-4 and J is TRBJ1-5; the match to TRBD1 covers 7 bases. CDR3 length: 15 amino acids. J lost 0 bases, V lost 6 bases, and 5 bases had no gene match. CDR3 region: CASSPTGNSNQPQHF. Written as DNA, the CDR3 is TGTGCCAGCAGCCCGACAGGGAATAGCAATCAGCCCCAGCATTTT.

This clonotype was seen at least ten times. This chain joins TRBV6-2 or TRBV6-3 and TRBJ1-1; TRBD1 agrees at 8 bases. Losses at the gene ends were 6 bases for V and 6 bases for J; bases not matched to a gene: 3. This CDR3 comprises 12 residues. Germline assignment: CDR1 MNHEY and CDR2 SVGEGT. The DNA of the CDR3 is TGTGCCAGCAGCTTACAGGGGGCTGAAGCTTTCTTT. Translated: CASSLQGAEAFF.

This clonotype was recorded many times. CDR3 nucleotides: TGTGCCAGCAGCCAGGGCTCGGTGGCAAGCTATGGCTACACCTTC. It specifies CASSQGSVASYGYTF. The chain links TRBV7-8 to TRBJ1-2; D is perhaps TRBD1 (5 bases). V was pared by 5 bases and J by 4 bases, with 17 bases between. CDR3 size: 15 residues. Germline CDR1 and CDR2: SGHVS and FQNEAQ. Full variable domain (outside the CDR3, taken from reference TRBV7-8 and TRBJ1-2): GAGVSQSPRYKVAKRGQDVALRCDPISGHVSLFWYQQALGQGPEFLTYFQNEAQLDKSGLPSDRFFAERPEGSVSTLKIQRTQQEDSAVYLCASSQGSVASYGYTFGSGTRLTVV.

This clonotype was recorded at least ten times. The V gene is TRBV20-1, the J gene TRBJ2-7; tentatively, D is TRBD2 (5 bases). CDR1 and CDR2 from the germline V gene are DFQATT and SNEGSKA (reference sequence). V gave up 3 bases and J gave up 1 base, with 13 bases separating them. CDR3 length equals 14 residues. DNA of the CDR3: TGCAGTGCTAGTCCGGGATTAACGTCCTACGAGCAGTACTTC. This codes for CSASPGLTSYEQYF.

This clonotype has at least ten counts. This chain uses TRBV19 with TRBJ1-1; perhaps TRBD1 as D (6 bases). The CDR3 has 11 residues. With 9 bases removed from V and 8 bases from J, the gap between germline ends came to 13 bases. The germline V gene has CDR1 LNHDA and CDR2 SQIVND (reference sequence). This chain's CDR3 is CASASGTEAFF. CDR3 in DNA: TGTGCCAGCGCTTCCGGGACAGAAGCTTTCTTT.

This clonotype was counted many times. The rearrangement links TRBV19 to TRBJ1-1; tentatively, D is TRBD1 (5 bases). Trimming stripped 3 bases from V and 4 bases from J, with 12 bases between. This CDR3 is 14 amino acids long. Germline loops: CDR1 LNHDA, CDR2 SQIVND (reference sequence). CDR3 residues: CASSMGGGPTEAFF. The DNA for the CDR3 is TGTGCCAGTAGTATGGGTGGGGGACCCACTGAAGCTTTCTTT.

This clonotype was observed at least ten times. The chain has TRBV30 and TRBJ1-1; the match to TRBD1 covers 9 bases. J lost 6 bases, V lost 1 base, and 0 bases had no gene match. The V gene's germline CDR1 is GTSNPN and CDR2 SVGIG (reference sequence). The CDR3 runs 12 residues. The CDR3: CAWSGTGAEAFF. CDR3 nucleotide sequence: TGTGCCTGGAGTGGGACAGGGGCTGAAGCTTTCTTT. Full variable domain (rest looked up from reference TRBV30 and TRBJ1-1): SQTIHQWPATLVQPVGSPLSLECTVEGTSNPNLYWYRQAAGRGLQLLFYSVGIGQISSEVPQNLSASRPQDRQFILSSKKLLLSDSGFYLCAWSGTGAEAFFGQGTRLTVV.

The genes are TRBV12-3 or TRBV12-4 and TRBJ2-5, with TRBD1 matching over 7 bases. The CDR3 runs to 13 residues. Losses at the gene ends were 6 bases for V and 7 bases for J; bases not matched to a gene: 8. CDR3 region: CASRRGTVATQYF. CDR3 nucleotides: TGTGCCAGCAGACGAGGGACAGTAGCGACCCAGTACTTC.